The 16 T cell receptor beta chains below were found in one sample sequenced in a study of blood T cells in healthy people across ages. It was with a sample-barcoded 5' primer and a J-beta primer mix that a second PCR of roughly 7 to 11 cycles was run. TCRdb used MiXCR to reprocess the 5' RACE reads, holding one entry per CDR3 protein. The top ten hold 9.4% of the sample, which has 600,000 to 850,000 distinct CDR3 sequences, more than 20% seen once. This sample also belongs to another study, concerning T cells of mothers and their children.

The sample taken for sequencing was blood. The receptors here all came from a boy aged 10-17 years in good health.

The chain is built from TRBV29-1 and TRBJ2-5, with 9 nucleotides matching TRBD1. Germline V lookup: CDR1 SQVTM, CDR2 ANQGSEA. The CDR3 length is 14 residues. V shed 1 base, J shed 5 bases, and the junction held 5 bases outside the gene matches. The CDR3 region is CSVEGTGVSETQYF. In nucleotides, the CDR3 is TGCAGCGTTGAAGGGACAGGGGTCTCGGAGACCCAGTACTTC.

This clonotype was recorded a few times. The chain employs TRBV28 and TRBJ1-4; D is uncertain. Germline assignment: CDR1 MDHEN and CDR2 SYDVKM. V lost 5 bases to trimming and J lost 1 base, with 11 bases between them. This CDR3 region has 15 residues. The CDR3 bases are TGTGCCAGCAGTCCCCCAAGGGAAACTAATGAAAAACTGTTTTTT. Protein sequence: CASSPPRETNEKLFF.

Comments on this clonotype: At one boundary the junction diverges from the germline segment, which might be a read error. The chain uses TRBV13 and TRBJ2-7, with 10 bases matching TRBD2. Germline CDR1 reads PRHDT; CDR2 reads FYEKMQ (reference sequence). This CDR3 comprises 15 residues. This CDR3 reads CANSSLAGGIYEQYF. In DNA form, the CDR3 reads TGTGCCAACAGCTCCTTAGCGGGAGGTATTTACGAGCAGTACTTC. The full variable domain, completed using reference TRBV13 and TRBJ2-7, is AAGVIQSPRHLIKEKRETATLKCYPIPRHDTVYWYQQGPGQDPQFLISFYEKMQSDKGSIPDRFSAQQFSDYHSELNMSSLELGDSALYFCANSSLAGGIYEQYFGPGTRLTVT.

The table lists this clonotype with a few counts. The V gene is TRBV7-3, the J gene TRBJ2-5; D remains ambiguous. The CDR3 runs to 14 residues. V was shortened by 4 bases and J by 4 bases, with 13 bases between the two germline ends. Germline V gives CDR1 SGHTA, CDR2 FQGTGA. CDR3 sequence reads: CASSSIQEIETQYF. For the CDR3, the DNA is TGTGCCAGCAGCTCGATTCAGGAAATAGAGACCCAGTACTTC. The full variable domain, rest sourced from reference TRBV7-3 and TRBJ2-5, is GAGVSQTPSNKVTEKGKYVELRCDPISGHTALYWYRQSLGQGPEFLIYFQGTGAADDSGLPNDRFFAVRPEGSVSTLKIQRTERGDSAVYLCASSSIQEIETQYFGPGTRLLVL.

The table lists this clonotype with a few counts. The chain is built from TRBV5-1 and TRBJ2-7, with 7 bases matching TRBD1. This CDR3 region has 14 residues. Germline V gives CDR1 SGHRS, CDR2 YFSETQ. Trimming removed 1 base from V and 2 bases from J; junction bases left unmatched: 3. CDR3 sequence reads: CASSLLRGTYEQYF. CDR3 DNA sequence: TGCGCCAGCAGCTTGCTCAGGGGGACCTACGAGCAGTACTTC.

This clonotype occurred a few times. This chain joins TRBV7-3 and TRBJ1-2, with 10 bases aligning to TRBD1. Germline V gene sequence: CDR1 SGHTA, CDR2 FQGTGA. The CDR3 length is 13 residues. V shed 4 bases, J shed 8 bases, and the junction held 4 bases outside the gene matches. CDR3 coding DNA: TGTGCCAGCAGCTCCCGGGACAGGGGCGGCTACACCTTC. Translating gives CASSSRDRGGYTF.

This chain uses TRBV7-2 with TRBJ2-1, with D unresolved. This CDR3 spans 13 amino acids. Germline V lookup: CDR1 SGHTA, CDR2 FQGNSA. Trimming pared 4 bases from V and 6 bases from J, leaving 10 bases between. In DNA, the CDR3 is TGTGCCAGCAGCTCTTCCCCCTTCAATGAGCAGTTCTTC. As protein: CASSSSPFNEQFF.

Notes on this clonotype: An end of the junction does not agree with germline; a read error may underlie this. The CDR3, as DNA: TGTACCAGCAGTCGTAAACAGACAGAGGGGAACCAAGAGACCCAGTACTTC. This sequence encodes CTSSRKQTEGNQETQYF. J is TRBJ2-7 and V is TRBV12-3 or TRBV12-4; D is possibly TRBD1 or TRBD2 (5 bases each). The J call may not be correct, given that the DNA end is closer to TRBJ2-5. This CDR3 is built from 17 residues.

This clonotype has just a few counts. The CDR3 bases are TGTGCCAGCAGCGTAGATGGCAGCCAGACCCAGTACTTC. This sequence encodes CASSVDGSQTQYF. J is TRBJ2-5 and V is TRBV9; D is unresolved. V was trimmed by 0 bases and J by 6 bases, leaving 9 bases between them. This CDR3 has 13 amino acids. CDR1 is SGDLS and CDR2 is YYNGEE in the germline V gene. The full variable domain, in which reference TRBV9 and TRBJ2-5 provide the parts outside the CDR3, is DSGVTQTPKHLITATGQRVTLRCSPRSGDLSVYWYQQSLDQGLQFLIQYYNGEERAKGNILERFSAQQFPDLHSELNLSSLELGDSALYFCASSVDGSQTQYFGPGTRLLVL.

V is TRBV20-1 and J is TRBJ2-5, with 14 bases lining up with TRBD2. With the DNA end fitting TRBJ2-1 better, the J assignment may be wrong. CDR1 and CDR2 (germline): DFQATT, SNEGSKA (reference sequence). There are 16 residues in the CDR3. The CDR3 DNA follows: TGCAGTGCTAGCCCACCGACTAGCGGGAGGGGTGGTGAGCAGTTCTTC. This encodes CSASPPTSGRGGEQFF.

This clonotype has only a few counts. The chain couples TRBV16 to TRBJ1-4; no definite D call. The germline gives CDR1 KGHSY, CDR2 FQNENV. CDR3 size: 12 residues. Trimming took 3 bases from V and 8 from J, leaving 7 bases between them. CDR3 nucleotide sequence: TGTGCCAGCAGCCAGTTCCGCGAAAAACTGTTTTTT. It encodes CASSQFREKLFF.

The gene calls are TRBV6-6 and TRBJ2-1; 12 nucleotides agree with TRBD1. The V gene's germline CDR1 is MNHNY and CDR2 SVGAGI (reference sequence). The CDR3 is made up of 15 amino acids. V lost 6 bases and J lost 8; bases outside the gene matches: 8. CDR3 DNA sequence: TGTGCCAGCAGCTCGGGACAGGGGGCTTTCCATGAGCAGTTCTTC. Its translation: CASSSGQGAFHEQFF.

The rearrangement joins TRBV5-1 to TRBJ2-3, with 9 bases fitting TRBD1. Germline V gene data show CDR1 as SGHRS and CDR2 as YFSETQ. The V and J ends lost 3 bases and 2 bases, in that order; junction bases with no gene match: 4. CDR3 size: 15 residues. The CDR3: CASSSWTGDTDTQYF. Written as DNA, the CDR3 is TGCGCCAGCAGCTCGTGGACAGGGGACACAGATACGCAGTATTTT.

The rearrangement links TRBV7-2 to TRBJ1-5; D possibly corresponds to TRBD1 (5 bases). V was cut by 2 bases and J by 2 bases, with 7 bases left in between. The germline V gene has CDR1 SGHTA and CDR2 FQGNSA. The CDR3 has 14 residues. The CDR3 sequence: CASSLTGRNQPQHF. DNA for the CDR3: TGTGCCAGCAGCTTAACAGGTCGCAATCAGCCCCAGCATTTT.

The J gene is TRBJ1-1, the V gene TRBV6-1, with a tentative D call TRBD1 (5 bases). V was pared by 2 bases and J by 7 bases, with 8 bases between. Germline values: CDR1 MNHNS, CDR2 SASEGT. CDR3 length: 12 residues. This CDR3 reads CASSERGSEAFF. Here the CDR3 DNA reads TGTGCCAGCAGTGAAAGGGGTAGTGAAGCTTTCTTT.

The chain combines TRBV11-2 with TRBJ2-3; possibly TRBD2 for D (5 bases). The V and J ends lost 5 bases and 2 bases respectively, with 14 bases between them. The length of the CDR3 is 15 residues. Germline V gene sequence: CDR1 SGHAT, CDR2 FQNNGV. The CDR3 coding sequence is TGTGCCAGCAGCCCCAACCGGGAATTCACAGATACGCAGTATTTT. The encoded protein is CASSPNREFTDTQYF.